This T cell receptor beta chain was sequenced for a study of shared clonotypes between healthy human individuals. General study findings and limits: Compared with clonotypes that all four donors shared, non-shared clonotypes had lower generation probabilities. Across subsets, estimated richness was generally greater for naive than for memory populations. Inspection by rarefaction showed sorted-subset sequencing to be incomplete despite large depth.

With 1 base removed from V and 6 bases from J, the gap between germline ends came to 4 bases. CDR3 length: 11 residues. Germline V gives CDR1 MGHDK, CDR2 SYGVNS. This clone was seen a few times. Antigen: not known. The sample holds other DNA sequences that translate to the same CDR3. It was at deep level that the assay was run. Using immunoSEQ multiplex PCR, the repertoire was profiled, and TCRdb retains in-frame clones only, with some absent. Among millions of clones listed, about 92% were seen once. Naive-designated CD8 cells lacked CD45RO, were positively enriched for CCR7, and omitted terminally differentiated effector memory CD45RA+ cells.

Specimen: naive CD8+ T cells from PBMCs. J is TRBJ2-7 and V is TRBV25-1; D gene unclear. The clonotype was recovered from a young man in good health. Some clones in this sample may be carry-over from other donors' samples. CDR3 coding DNA: TGTGCCAGCAGTGAATGGAGCGAGCAGTACTTC. This codes for CASSEWSEQYF.